These 25 T cell receptor beta chains were all obtained from the same sample, sequenced in a study of blood T cells in healthy people across ages. Using a J-beta primer mix together with a sample-barcoded 5' primer, a second PCR was run for roughly 6 to 12 cycles. TCRdb processed the 5' RACE reads anew with MiXCR; each CDR3 protein has one entry. The sample holds roughly 500,000 distinct CDR3 sequences; 27% are singletons and the top ten take roughly 18%. Material: blood. The receptors here all came from a woman in her 70s in good health.

This chain uses TRBV20-1 with TRBJ2-5; no firm D call. The CDR3 length is 12 residues. Germline loops: CDR1 DFQATT, CDR2 SNEGSKA (reference sequence). The V gene lost 6 bases and the J gene lost 0 bases, with 8 bases spanning the gap. DNA of the CDR3: TGCAGTGCCAGACACAACCAAGAGACCCAGTACTTC. Encoded protein: CSARHNQETQYF.

The chain has TRBV20-1 and TRBJ2-5, with 7 nucleotides matching TRBD1. This CDR3 has 16 amino acids. V was pared by 0 bases and J by 5 bases, with 12 bases of the junction left unmatched. Per the germline V gene, CDR1 is DFQATT and CDR2 is SNEGSKA (reference sequence). In DNA form, the CDR3 reads TGCAGTGCTAGAGACTATACGACAGGGATCGGCGAGACCCAGTACTTC. As protein: CSARDYTTGIGETQYF.

This clonotype occurred a few times. V is TRBV20-1 and J is TRBJ2-5; D tentatively fits TRBD1 or TRBD2 (5 bases each). V was cut by 5 bases and J by 6 bases, with 16 bases left in between. CDR1 DFQATT and CDR2 SNEGSKA come from the germline V gene (reference sequence). The CDR3 runs 13 residues. The CDR3 DNA reads as TGCAGTGCTGGCGGGTCCGGGACGCAGACCCAGTACTTC. It specifies CSAGGSGTQTQYF.

V is TRBV10-3 and J is TRBJ1-1; possibly TRBD1 for D (5 bases). The CDR3 covers 13 residues. V was trimmed by 3 bases and J by 4 bases, leaving 9 bases between them. CDR1 and CDR2 from the germline V gene are ENHRY and SYGVKD. CDR3 DNA: TGTGCCATCAGTGAAGGGGTGAGCACTGAAGCTTTCTTT. The encoded protein is CAISEGVSTEAFF.

Here the CDR3 DNA reads TGTGCCAGCACCCTAACAGGGAACTATGGCTACACCTTC. Its translation: CASTLTGNYGYTF. The chain uses TRBV9 and TRBJ1-2; D perhaps matches TRBD1 (6 bases). CDR3 length equals 13 residues. Germline V gene lookup returns CDR1 SGDLS and CDR2 YYNGEE. V was cut by 6 bases and J by 2 bases, with 11 bases left in between. Drawing the rest from reference TRBV9 and TRBJ1-2, the complete variable domain is DSGVTQTPKHLITATGQRVTLRCSPRSGDLSVYWYQQSLDQGLQFLIQYYNGEERAKGNILERFSAQQFPDLHSELNLSSLELGDSALYFCASTLTGNYGYTFGSGTRLTVV.

The gene calls are TRBV5-1 and TRBJ2-7; 8 positions agree with TRBD2. The CDR3 loop spans 15 amino acids. V lost 4 bases to trimming and J lost 0 bases; unmatched junction nucleotides: 6. Per the germline V gene, CDR1 is SGHRS and CDR2 is YFSETQ. In DNA form, the CDR3 reads TGCGCCAGCAGCCCTATAGCGGGAAGCTCCTACGAGCAGTACTTC. Its protein product is CASSPIAGSSYEQYF.

In its sample, this clonotype was seen a few times. V and J are TRBV7-2 and TRBJ2-5, with no clear D. CDR1 and CDR2 from the germline V gene are SGHTA and FQGNSA. This CDR3 comprises 14 residues. V dropped 3 bases and J dropped 5 bases, with 13 bases sitting between them. CDR3 amino acids: CASSLRLIGETQYF. The CDR3 nucleotides are TGTGCCAGCAGCTTGCGTCTAATCGGGGAGACCCAGTACTTC.

The V call is TRBV20-1, the J call TRBJ2-1, with 7 positions matching TRBD1. The assigned J gene may be wrong: the sequence end matches TRBJ2-5 better. This CDR3 region has 14 residues. Looked up from germline, CDR1 is DFQATT and CDR2 is SNEGSKA (reference sequence). The DNA of the CDR3 is TGCAGTGCTAGATCCGGACAGGTGGGGGAGACCCAGTACTTC. Its protein product is CSARSGQVGETQYF.

This chain uses TRBV29-1 with TRBJ2-3; no clear D. V was pared by 6 bases and J by 1 base, with 8 bases between. The V gene's germline CDR1 is SQVTM and CDR2 ANQGSEA. This CDR3 region has 12 residues. CDR3 residues: CSVTTGTDTQYF. CDR3 sequence (DNA): TGCAGCGTAACGACCGGCACAGATACGCAGTATTTT.

This clonotype was found a few times. This chain joins TRBV7-9 and TRBJ2-3, with 7 bases matching TRBD1. The V and J ends lost 5 bases and 2 bases, in that order; junction bases with no gene match: 10. The V gene's germline CDR1 is SEHNR and CDR2 FQNEAQ (reference sequence). The CDR3 totals 16 residues. Here the CDR3 reads CASSLGGTFITDTQYF. CDR3 in DNA: TGTGCCAGCAGCCTAGGGGGCACCTTCATCACAGATACGCAGTATTTT.

The CDR3 DNA follows: TGTGCCAGCAGCCAATACCGGACTAGCGGAGAGACCCAGTACTTC. The encoded protein is CASSQYRTSGETQYF. This chain connects TRBV4-2 to TRBJ2-5; 10 bases fit TRBD2. Germline lookup yields CDR1 LGHNA and CDR2 YNFKEQ. Trimming removed 2 bases from V and 4 bases from J; junction bases left unmatched: 4. This CDR3 comprises 15 residues.

The chain recombines TRBV25-1 with TRBJ1-1; no definite D call. The CDR3 extends over 14 amino acids. The V end lost 1 base, the J end lost 4 bases, and 10 bases lay between the germline ends. CDR1 is MGHDK and CDR2 is SYGVNS in the germline V gene. The CDR3 nucleotides read TGTGCCAGCAGTGAATTCGGTCCAGGCACTGAAGCTTTCTTT. As protein: CASSEFGPGTEAFF.

This chain uses TRBV5-1 with TRBJ2-5; D ambiguous. Germline loops: CDR1 SGHRS, CDR2 YFSETQ. The germline V and J ends were trimmed by 5 bases and 3 bases, with 14 bases remaining between them. The CDR3 is made up of 14 amino acids. The CDR3 region has the DNA TGCGCCAGCAGAACAGTCCCCCAGGAAGAGACCCAGTACTTC. Amino acid sequence: CASRTVPQEETQYF.

V gene TRBV4-1 combines with J gene TRBJ2-1; D not resolved. The CDR3 is made up of 16 amino acids. The V gene's germline CDR1 is MGHRA and CDR2 YSYEKL. The ends were cut back, 0 bases at V and 1 base at J, with 10 bases in the middle. CDR3 amino acids: CASSQEVGRSYNEQFF. As DNA, the CDR3 is TGCGCCAGCAGCCAAGAAGTCGGCAGATCCTACAATGAGCAGTTCTTC.

This chain connects TRBV7-9 to TRBJ2-2, with D perhaps TRBD1 or TRBD2 (5 bases each). Germline lookup yields CDR1 SEHNR and CDR2 FQNEAQ (reference sequence). V was pared by 5 bases and J by 6 bases, with 19 bases between. The CDR3 is 16 residues long. CDR3 nucleotide sequence: TGTGCCAGCAGCCCTCTGTTGAGGGGCGGATCCGGGGAGCTGTTTTTT. Translation: CASSPLLRGGSGELFF.

This chain uses TRBV12-3 or TRBV12-4 with TRBJ1-3; D may be TRBD1 (5 bases). This CDR3 has 15 amino acids. V was trimmed by 6 bases and J by 6 bases, leaving 18 bases between them. CDR3 sequence: CASSLLRTLENTIYF. CDR3 nucleotides: TGTGCCAGCAGCTTACTACGGACACTGGAAAACACCATATATTTT.

This clonotype was found a few times. This rearrangement joins TRBV3-1 to TRBJ2-2; D unresolved. Germline V gene sequence: CDR1 LGHDT, CDR2 YNNKEL (reference sequence). The CDR3 loop spans 16 amino acids. With 3 bases removed from V and 0 bases from J, the gap between germline ends came to 11 bases. The DNA for the CDR3 is TGTGCCAGCAGCCACAAGGCGGCCCCGAACACCGGGGAGCTGTTTTTT. Amino acid sequence: CASSHKAAPNTGELFF.

In its sample, this clonotype was seen once. CDR3 residues: CASQDYRRDSTDTQYF. DNA of the CDR3: TGTGCCAGCCAAGACTACAGGAGGGATAGCACAGATACGCAGTATTTT. This sequence joins TRBV6-6 and TRBJ2-3; a possible D gene is TRBD2 (6 bases). V was trimmed by 8 bases and J by 0 bases, leaving 18 bases between them. The CDR3 totals 16 residues. The germline V gene encodes CDR1 MNHNY and CDR2 SVGAGI (reference sequence).

This clonotype was detected a few times. For the CDR3, the DNA is TGTGCCAGCAGCGTGACAGGGGGCCAAGCTAATGAAAAACTGTTTTTT. Its translation: CASSVTGGQANEKLFF. V is TRBV9 and J is TRBJ1-4; 10 nucleotides align to TRBD1. Germline V CDR1 and CDR2: SGDLS, YYNGEE. V trimming: 2 bases; J trimming: 3 bases; junction bases outside the gene matches: 4. The CDR3 is made up of 16 amino acids.

This clonotype was counted ten times or more. The chain is built from TRBV7-2 and TRBJ2-3; the match to TRBD1 covers 8 bases. Germline CDR1 is SGHTA and CDR2 is FQGNSA. The CDR3 runs 17 residues. J lost 2 bases, V lost 0 bases, and 7 bases had no gene match. This CDR3 reads CASSLAGSGGPTDTQYF. The CDR3 DNA is TGTGCCAGCAGCTTAGCCGGCTCAGGGGGCCCCACAGATACGCAGTATTTT.

J is TRBJ1-2 and V is TRBV20-1, with D uncertain. The V end was cut by 3 bases, the J end by 8 bases, with 10 bases between. Per germline, CDR1 DFQATT and CDR2 SNEGSKA (reference sequence). This CDR3 comprises 11 residues. Here the CDR3 reads CSASGGPGYTF. The CDR3 coding sequence is TGCAGTGCTAGTGGCGGTCCGGGCTACACCTTC.

The chain joins TRBV24-1 to TRBJ1-2; D might be TRBD1 (6 bases). Germline-derived CDR1 and CDR2 are KGHDR and SFDVKD. The CDR3 spans 14 residues. Trimming removed 4 bases at V and 8 bases at J, with 16 bases between. Written as DNA, the CDR3 is TGTGCCACCAGTGACACTACAGGGATTTCCGGCTACACCTTC. It translates to CATSDTTGISGYTF.

This clonotype was detected a few times. The J gene is TRBJ1-4, the V gene TRBV29-1; the D is unclear. V lost 5 bases to trimming and J lost 0 bases, with 10 bases between them. CDR1 is SQVTM and CDR2 is ANQGSEA in the germline V gene. The CDR3 consists of 14 residues. The CDR3 reads CSVSGAATNEKLFF. The CDR3 DNA reads TGCAGCGTTTCGGGAGCTGCAACTAATGAAAAACTGTTTTTT.

A few counts support this clonotype. The rearrangement uses TRBV3-1 and TRBJ2-7; D ambiguous. Germline V lookup: CDR1 LGHDT, CDR2 YNNKEL (reference sequence). CDR3 length: 14 amino acids. The V end lost 3 bases, the J end lost 3 bases, and 12 bases lay between the germline ends. For the CDR3, the DNA is TGTGCCAGCAGCCATCCAGGACCCAACTACGAGCAGTACTTC. This translates into CASSHPGPNYEQYF.

The sample holds a few counts of this clonotype. The CDR3: CASRSGRFANTGELFF. DNA for the CDR3: TGTGCCAGCAGGAGCGGGCGGTTCGCGAACACCGGGGAGCTGTTTTTT. V is TRBV2 and J is TRBJ2-2, with D tentatively TRBD2 (6 bases). The CDR3 has 16 residues. In germline, CDR1 is SNHLY, CDR2 FYNNEI. Trimming stripped 6 bases from V and 0 bases from J, with 14 bases between.